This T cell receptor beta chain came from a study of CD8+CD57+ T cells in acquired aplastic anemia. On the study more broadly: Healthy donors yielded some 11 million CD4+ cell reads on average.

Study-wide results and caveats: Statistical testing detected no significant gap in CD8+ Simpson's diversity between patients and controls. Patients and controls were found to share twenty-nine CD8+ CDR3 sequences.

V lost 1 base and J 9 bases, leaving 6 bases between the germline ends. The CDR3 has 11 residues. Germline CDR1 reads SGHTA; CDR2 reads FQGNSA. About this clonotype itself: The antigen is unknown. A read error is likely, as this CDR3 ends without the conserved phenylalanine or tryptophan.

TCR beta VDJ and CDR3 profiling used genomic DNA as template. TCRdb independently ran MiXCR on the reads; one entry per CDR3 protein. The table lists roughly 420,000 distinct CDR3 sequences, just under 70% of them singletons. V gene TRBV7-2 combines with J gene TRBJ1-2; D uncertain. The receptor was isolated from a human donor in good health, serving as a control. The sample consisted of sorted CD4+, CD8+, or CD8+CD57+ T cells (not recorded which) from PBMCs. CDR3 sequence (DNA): TGTGCCAGCAGCTTAGACGTCCGCTACACCTAC. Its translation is CASSLDVRYTY.